Sequencing of this TCR beta chain was carried out in a study of blood T cell repertoires in COVID-19. Study details: Sample material is recorded as cDNA or gDNA derived from T cells, B-cell-depleted T cells, or PBMCs.

Data came from immunoSEQ multiplex PCR; TCRdb stores just in-frame clones and leaves some out. The table includes around 270,000 clones, over 75% detected once. Researchers sorted participants into cohorts using their self-reported clinical history. Germline CDR1 is LNHDA and CDR2 is SQIVND (reference sequence). The CDR3 sequence is 15 residues long. With V trimmed by 6 bases and J by 4 bases, 8 bases remained unmatched. Sequenced: PBMCs or T cells enriched from blood (not recorded which). This rearrangement joins TRBV19 to TRBJ1-1, with 10 bases lining up with TRBD1. The receptor was derived from a middle-aged woman who had been exposed to COVID-19. Here the CDR3 DNA reads TGTGCCAGTAGGAATTTGGGACAGGGGAGCACTGAAGCTTTCTTT. Its translation is CASRNLGQGSTEAFF. Looking up the rest from reference TRBV19 and TRBJ1-1 gives the full variable domain: DGGITQSPKYLFRKEGQNVTLSCEQNLNHDAMYWYRQDPGQGLRLIYYSQIVNDFQKGDIAEGYSVSREKKESFPLTVTSAQKNPTAFYLCASRNLGQGSTEAFFGQGTRLTVV.